The 28 T cell receptor beta chains given below trace back to one sample, sequenced in a study of CD8+ T cells in alopecia areata. Reverse transcribed after extraction, RNA yielded cDNA as the sequencing template. The protocol was immunoSEQ multiplex PCR, while the TCRdb copy is restricted to in-frame clones and leaves out a portion. The data show hundreds of thousands of clones, with around 67% seen just once and approximately 1.2% held by the top ten. The sample consisted of CD4+ T cells sorted from blood, taken at week 0. The source is a human donor with alopecia areata.

V and J are TRBV6-5 and TRBJ1-6; 8 positions match TRBD1. Germline V lookup: CDR1 MNHEY, CDR2 SVGAGI. The CDR3 has 16 residues. After removal of 4 bases from V and 6 bases from J, the junction contained 8 bases not matched to a gene. The CDR3 coding sequence is TGTGCCAGCAGTTCCCCCGGGACAGGCCCTAATTCACCCCTCCACTTT. Protein: CASSSPGTGPNSPLHF.

The rearrangement joins TRBV29-1 to TRBJ2-5; unclear D gene. Per the germline V gene, CDR1 is SQVTM and CDR2 is ANQGSEA. The CDR3 is 14 residues long. V gave up 0 bases and J gave up 4 bases, with 12 bases separating them. The CDR3 DNA is TGCAGCGTTGAAGATCTTGGGTACTCAGAGACCCAGTACTTC. It translates to CSVEDLGYSETQYF.

The V call is TRBV19, the J call TRBJ2-7; D is unclear. The CDR3 spans 14 residues. Per germline, CDR1 LNHDA and CDR2 SQIVND (reference sequence). Trimming removed 0 bases at V and 1 base at J, with 7 bases between. The CDR3 DNA reads as TGTGCCAGTAGTATAGAGTCTGAGTCCTACGAGCAGTACTTC. This translates into CASSIESESYEQYF.

This clone turned up a few times. The rearrangement joins TRBV25-1 to TRBJ1-2; D gene uncertain. Germline lookup yields CDR1 MGHDK and CDR2 SYGVNS. V was pared by 3 bases and J by 4 bases, with 12 bases between. There are 14 residues in the CDR3. The CDR3 sequence is CASSDTRGIYGYTF. The CDR3 nucleotides read TGTGCCAGCAGTGATACCCGAGGGATCTATGGCTACACCTTC.

The gene calls are TRBV6-5 and TRBJ2-7, with D unclear. Trimming removed 6 bases at V and 5 bases at J, with 17 bases between. The CDR3 length is 14 residues. CDR1 and CDR2 from the germline V gene are MNHEY and SVGAGI. The CDR3 here is CASSSRVTTDEQYF. In DNA, the CDR3 is TGTGCCAGCAGCTCACGGGTCACCACCGACGAGCAGTACTTC.

This clone was seen more than once but under ten times. The rearrangement joins TRBV4-3 to TRBJ1-2; D is possibly TRBD1 (5 bases). Trimming removed 2 bases at V and 7 bases at J, with 11 bases between. CDR3 length: 13 amino acids. Germline V gives CDR1 LGHNA, CDR2 YSLEER. The CDR3, as DNA: TGCGCCAGCAGCCAAAAGGGGCAGGCTGGCTACACCTTC. Translated: CASSQKGQAGYTF.

The chain recombines TRBV4-2 with TRBJ1-6; 7 bases map to TRBD1. CDR1 is LGHNA, CDR2 YNFKEQ, per germline. CDR3 length equals 15 residues. J lost 9 bases, V lost 0 bases, and 5 bases had no gene match. The CDR3 region has the DNA TGTGCCAGCAGCCAAGATCAGGGGGGTTTTTCACCCCTCCACTTT. Protein sequence: CASSQDQGGFSPLHF.

The chain is built from TRBV6-4 and TRBJ2-5; TRBD1 matches 8 bases. J gave up 5 bases and V 4 bases, and 3 bases lay outside the gene matches. The CDR3 loop spans 13 amino acids. Germline CDR1 and CDR2: MRHNA and SNTAGT. DNA for the CDR3: TGTGCCAGCAGTGCGGGGACAGGCGAGACCCAGTACTTC. Translating gives CASSAGTGETQYF.

The genes are TRBV7-2 and TRBJ1-6, with 7 bases identical to TRBD1. V gave up 4 bases and J gave up 9 bases; unmatched junction bases: 3. The CDR3 has 13 amino acids. Germline loops: CDR1 SGHTA, CDR2 FQGNSA. The CDR3 nucleotides read TGTGCCAGCAGCTCTCGGACAGGTTCACCCCTCCACTTT. Protein: CASSSRTGSPLHF.

Only a few counts were recorded for this clone. The chain joins TRBV9 to TRBJ2-2; no firm D call. Germline V CDR1 and CDR2: SGDLS, YYNGEE. V lost 0 bases and J lost 4, with 7 bases in between. The CDR3 is made up of 14 amino acids. CDR3 coding DNA: TGTGCCAGCAGCGTAGGGGGAAGCACCGGGGAGCTGTTTTTT. Protein product: CASSVGGSTGELFF.

In this sample, this clone turned up a few times. The identical CDR3 is also encoded by other nucleotide sequences in the sample. CDR3 protein: CSVVQGNYEQYF. CDR3 coding DNA: TGCAGCGTGGTTCAGGGAAACTACGAGCAGTACTTC. The V call is TRBV29-1, the J call TRBJ2-7; possible D gene TRBD1, 5 bases. CDR3 length equals 12 residues. Deletions cut 6 bases from V and 3 bases from J, with 12 bases between. CDR1 and CDR2 from the germline V gene are SQVTM and ANQGSEA.

The chain employs TRBV29-1 and TRBJ1-2, with D uncertain. Germline lookup yields CDR1 SQVTM and CDR2 ANQGSEA. Trimming pared 5 bases from V and 0 bases from J, leaving 4 bases between. The CDR3 loop spans 11 amino acids. Here the CDR3 DNA reads TGCAGCGTTACATCTAACTATGGCTACACCTTC. The encoded protein is CSVTSNYGYTF. The full variable domain, its missing parts supplied by reference TRBV29-1 and TRBJ1-2, is SAVISQKPSRDICQRGTSLTIQCQVDSQVTMMFWYRQQPGQSLTLIATANQGSEATYESGFVIDKFPISRPNLTFSTLTVSNMSPEDSSIYLCSVTSNYGYTFGSGTRLTVV.

This chain joins TRBV29-1 and TRBJ1-1; TRBD1 matches 8 bases. The CDR3 is made up of 15 amino acids. The J segment lost 4 bases and the V segment lost 4 bases, leaving 11 bases of the junction unmatched. The germline V gene encodes CDR1 SQVTM and CDR2 ANQGSEA. CDR3 bases: TGCAGCGTTGGAGGCAGGGGGCGCGGAGGCACTGAAGCTTTCTTT. Amino acids: CSVGGRGRGGTEAFF.

The rearrangement links TRBV29-1 to TRBJ2-5, with D perhaps matching TRBD1 or TRBD2 (6 bases each). The CDR3 runs to 13 residues. Germline-derived CDR1 and CDR2 are SQVTM and ANQGSEA. The germline V and J ends were trimmed by 6 bases and 4 bases, with 15 bases remaining between them. The DNA for the CDR3 is TGCAGCGTCCGGGGGCAGGGGAGAGAGACCCAGTACTTC. Amino acid sequence: CSVRGQGRETQYF.

This CDR3 reads CASSLSGAGSGANVLTF. The DNA for the CDR3 is TGCGCCAGCAGCTTGTCAGGGGCAGGCTCTGGGGCCAACGTCCTGACTTTC. This chain links TRBV5-1 with TRBJ2-6; maybe TRBD1 (6 bases). The CDR3 loop spans 17 amino acids. The V gene lost 1 base and the J gene lost 0 bases, with 11 bases spanning the gap. From germline, CDR1 is SGHRS and CDR2 YFSETQ.

CDR3 sequence reads: CASSQDGTVSYEQYF. DNA for the CDR3: TGTGCCAGCAGCCAAGATGGGACAGTTTCCTACGAGCAGTACTTC. The chain employs TRBV4-2 and TRBJ2-7, with 7 positions matching TRBD1. The CDR3 is made up of 15 amino acids. J lost 1 base, V lost 0 bases, and 3 bases had no gene match. The V gene's germline CDR1 is LGHNA and CDR2 YNFKEQ.

The chain joins TRBV4-3 to TRBJ1-2; D unresolved. The CDR3 has 13 residues. The V end lost 0 bases, the J end lost 8 bases, and 10 bases lay between the germline ends. Germline-derived CDR1 and CDR2 are LGHNA and YSLEER. The CDR3 DNA sequence: TGCGCCAGCAGCCAAGACGCCGTTAGAGGCTACACCTTC. Translated: CASSQDAVRGYTF.

This clone was counted only a few times. The V and J genes are TRBV7-9 and TRBJ2-2; 8 bases are a match to TRBD2. This CDR3 has 15 residues. Losses at the gene ends were 4 bases for V and 7 bases for J; bases not matched to a gene: 8. CDR1 is SEHNR, CDR2 FQNEAQ, per germline (reference sequence). The CDR3 DNA reads TGTGCCAGCAGCTCCGGGACTAGTGGTGGCGGGGAGCTGTTTTTT. It yields the protein CASSSGTSGGGELFF.

As concerns this clone: Other DNA sequences in the sample encode the same CDR3. This chain connects TRBV2 to TRBJ2-5; D remains unclear. Trimming stripped 6 bases from V and 5 bases from J, with 7 bases between. This CDR3 is built from 11 residues. In germline, CDR1 is SNHLY, CDR2 FYNNEI. CDR3 in amino acids: CASSPLETQYF. The DNA for the CDR3 is TGTGCCAGCAGCCCTCTCGAGACCCAGTACTTC.

This clone has more than one count but fewer than ten. The rearrangement uses TRBV7-8 and TRBJ2-1; 12 bases align to TRBD2. This CDR3 is 13 amino acids long. J lost 7 bases, V lost 5 bases, and 0 bases had no gene match. Per the germline V gene, CDR1 is SGHVS and CDR2 is FQNEAQ. The CDR3 here is CASSGLAGNEQFF. The CDR3, as DNA: TGTGCCAGCAGCGGACTAGCGGGGAATGAGCAGTTCTTC. The full variable domain, in which reference TRBV7-8 and TRBJ2-1 provide the parts outside the CDR3, is GAGVSQSPRYKVAKRGQDVALRCDPISGHVSLFWYQQALGQGPEFLTYFQNEAQLDKSGLPSDRFFAERPEGSVSTLKIQRTQQEDSAVYLCASSGLAGNEQFFGPGTRLTVL.

CDR3 DNA sequence: TGCAGCGTTGAATCCCCCGGGACTGCTAGCACAGATACGCAGTATTTT. This gives the protein CSVESPGTASTDTQYF. The chain carries TRBV29-1 and TRBJ2-3; TRBD2 might be the D (6 bases). This CDR3 is 16 amino acids long. Trimming shortened V by 2 bases and J by 0 bases, and 15 bases separated the two germline ends. Germline CDR1 reads SQVTM; CDR2 reads ANQGSEA.

The CDR3 loop is CASSTGQGTDTQYF. The CDR3 region has the DNA TGTGCCAGCAGCACGGGACAGGGCACAGATACGCAGTATTTT. V usage is TRBV5-6 and J usage is TRBJ2-3; TRBD1 matches at 8 bases. J was trimmed by 1 base and V by 4 bases; bases with no gene match: 2. The CDR3 runs 14 residues. Germline V gives CDR1 SGHDT, CDR2 YYEEEE. Complete variable domain (other parts from reference TRBV5-6 and TRBJ2-3): DAGVTQSPTHLIKTRGQQVTLRCSPKSGHDTVSWYQQALGQGPQFIFQYYEEEERQRGNFPDRFSGHQFPNYSSELNVNALLLGDSALYLCASSTGQGTDTQYFGPGTRLTVL.

This sequence joins TRBV2 and TRBJ2-2; either TRBD1 or TRBD2 may fit D (5 bases each). CDR3 length: 15 residues. V was clipped by 7 bases and J by 0 bases, with 12 bases between them. The germline CDR1 and CDR2 sequences are SNHLY and FYNNEI. This CDR3 is CASTGQGANTGELFF. The CDR3 DNA sequence: TGTGCCAGCACGGGGCAGGGCGCGAACACCGGGGAGCTGTTTTTT.

In its sample, this clone was seen a few times. At the DNA level, this CDR3 is encoded by other sequences in the same sample as well. The chain is built from TRBV29-1 and TRBJ1-1; D might be TRBD1 (5 bases). This CDR3 region has 13 residues. V was pared by 5 bases and J by 0 bases, with 10 bases between. In germline, CDR1 is SQVTM, CDR2 ANQGSEA. The CDR3 DNA reads as TGCAGCGTTAAGACAGCCATGAACACTGAAGCTTTCTTT. Its translation is CSVKTAMNTEAFF.

The chain links TRBV18 to TRBJ1-2; 7 bases align to TRBD1. J lost 2 bases, V lost 8 bases, and 2 bases had no gene match. The CDR3 is made up of 12 amino acids. Germline CDR1 and CDR2: KGHSH and LQKENI. CDR3 bases: TGTGCCAGCAAGGGACAGAACTATGGCTACACCTTC. It is translated as CASKGQNYGYTF.

CDR3 amino acids: CASSLAPQGAGGYTF. CDR3 nucleotides: TGTGCCAGCAGCTTAGCCCCCCAGGGGGCAGGAGGCTACACCTTC. This chain connects TRBV7-9 to TRBJ1-2; TRBD1 aligns across 8 bases. This CDR3 contains 15 residues. V lost 0 bases, J lost 8 bases, and 8 bases stayed unmatched. Germline loops: CDR1 SEHNR, CDR2 FQNEAQ (reference sequence).

The genes are TRBV2 and TRBJ1-5, with 8 bases matching TRBD1. There are 17 residues in the CDR3. V shed 2 bases and J 4 bases; nucleotides not matched to a gene: 10. The V gene's germline CDR1 is SNHLY and CDR2 FYNNEI. The CDR3 DNA is TGTGCCAGCAGTGAAACCACCAGGGGGCGAGGGAATCAGCCCCAGCATTTT. The encoded protein is CASSETTRGRGNQPQHF.

The table lists this clone with a few counts. The rearrangement links TRBV5-4 to TRBJ2-1, with D hard to call. CDR3 length: 13 residues. V shed 3 bases and J shed 8 bases, with 12 bases lying between them. CDR1 is SGHNT and CDR2 is YYREEE in the germline V gene (reference sequence). The CDR3 reads CASSSAPLDEQFF. The CDR3 region has the DNA TGTGCCAGCAGCTCCGCACCCTTGGATGAGCAGTTCTTC. The whole variable domain, remainder taken from reference TRBV5-4 and TRBJ2-1, is ETGVTQSPTHLIKTRGQQVTLRCSSQSGHNTVSWYQQALGQGPQFIFQYYREEENGRGNFPPRFSGLQFPNYSSELNVNALELDDSALYLCASSSAPLDEQFFGPGTRLTVL.